The 29 T cell receptor beta chains below all came from one sample that was sequenced in a study of T cell changes during pregnancy in multiple sclerosis. The table came from immunoSEQ multiplex PCR; TCRdb's copy has only in-frame clones and leaves some out. The table includes roughly 40,000 clones, about 91% detected once. The sample in question was CD4+ T cells from peripheral blood mononuclear cells, obtained in the second trimester of pregnancy. Source of these receptors: a female donor in good health, enrolled as a control in a pregnancy study.

This chain connects TRBV2 to TRBJ2-5, with 9 positions matching TRBD2. The germline V gene encodes CDR1 SNHLY and CDR2 FYNNEI. CDR3 length: 15 residues. The V and J ends lost 3 bases and 7 bases, in that order; junction bases with no gene match: 9. CDR3 region: CASSDRGSGGGTQYF. The DNA for the CDR3 is TGTGCCAGCAGTGATCGGGGTAGCGGGGGAGGGACCCAGTACTTC.

The gene calls are TRBV9 and TRBJ1-1; unclear D gene. V was clipped by 2 bases and J by 1 base, with 6 bases between them. CDR1 and CDR2 from the germline V gene are SGDLS and YYNGEE. CDR3 length: 13 residues. CDR3 sequence (DNA): TGTGCCAGCAGCGTGTCAGGGAACACTGAAGCTTTCTTT. Encoded protein: CASSVSGNTEAFF.

A single count supports this clone. The rearrangement links TRBV29-1 to TRBJ2-7; TRBD1 matches at 7 bases. CDR3 length: 15 residues. Germline-derived CDR1 and CDR2 are SQVTM and ANQGSEA. V was clipped by 2 bases and J by 2 bases; unmatched bases: 9. CDR3 sequence reads: CSVERNSGGPYEQYF. DNA for the CDR3: TGCAGCGTTGAACGGAACTCAGGGGGACCCTACGAGCAGTACTTC.

The chain recombines TRBV7-2 with TRBJ2-7; 8 positions match TRBD1. The ends lost 4 bases at V and 2 bases at J; junction bases unmatched: 7. Germline assignment: CDR1 SGHTA and CDR2 FQGNSA. CDR3 length: 15 amino acids. The CDR3 here is CASSSRQGSAYEQYF. For the CDR3, the DNA is TGTGCCAGCAGCTCCCGACAGGGGAGTGCCTACGAGCAGTACTTC.

The CDR3 is CASSGQPPSGRAFEQYF. The CDR3 DNA follows: TGTGCCAGCAGCGGACAGCCACCCAGCGGGAGGGCCTTCGAGCAGTACTTC. The rearrangement links TRBV9 to TRBJ2-7; 10 bases fit TRBD2. Germline V CDR1 and CDR2: SGDLS, YYNGEE. J gave up 6 bases and V 3 bases, and 15 bases lay outside the gene matches. This CDR3 region has 17 residues. Looking up the rest from reference TRBV9 and TRBJ2-7 gives the full variable domain: DSGVTQTPKHLITATGQRVTLRCSPRSGDLSVYWYQQSLDQGLQFLIQYYNGEERAKGNILERFSAQQFPDLHSELNLSSLELGDSALYFCASSGQPPSGRAFEQYFGPGTRLTVT.

The chain links TRBV19 to TRBJ2-3; TRBD2 agrees at 11 bases. CDR1 and CDR2 (germline): LNHDA, SQIVND (reference sequence). V lost 11 bases, J lost 3 bases, and 7 bases stayed unmatched. The length of the CDR3 is 14 residues. The CDR3 loop reads CASGLAALTDTQYF. The CDR3 region has the DNA TGTGCCTCGGGACTAGCGGCTCTAACAGATACGCAGTATTTT. The full variable domain, rest sourced from reference TRBV19 and TRBJ2-3, is DGGITQSPKYLFRKEGQNVTLSCEQNLNHDAMYWYRQDPGQGLRLIYYSQIVNDFQKGDIAEGYSVSREKKESFPLTVTSAQKNPTAFYLCASGLAALTDTQYFGPGTRLTVL.

V gene TRBV6-5 combines with J gene TRBJ2-3; no clear D. The CDR3 consists of 15 residues. Trimming stripped 0 bases from V and 6 bases from J, with 13 bases between. CDR1 MNHEY and CDR2 SVGAGI come from the germline V gene. The CDR3: CASSYSRESADTQYF. As DNA, the CDR3 is TGTGCCAGCAGTTACTCTCGCGAATCCGCGGATACGCAGTATTTT.

The V and J genes are TRBV7-8 and TRBJ2-5, with D perhaps matching TRBD1 (6 bases). Trimming cost V 0 bases and J 5 bases, with 19 bases left between them. The length of the CDR3 is 17 residues. Germline V CDR1 and CDR2: SGHVS, FQNEAQ. CDR3 residues: CASSLARPGAHRETQYF. The CDR3 DNA sequence: TGTGCCAGCAGCTTAGCCCGTCCAGGGGCGCACCGCGAGACCCAGTACTTC.

The V call is TRBV27, the J call TRBJ2-4, with D perhaps matching TRBD1 (6 bases). The germline V and J ends were trimmed by 5 bases and 1 base, with 15 bases remaining between them. Per the germline V gene, CDR1 is MNHEY and CDR2 is SMNVEV (reference sequence). The CDR3 has 16 amino acids. This chain's CDR3 is CASSQSLTGAKNIQYF. The CDR3 nucleotides read TGTGCCAGCAGTCAATCCCTGACAGGTGCCAAAAACATTCAGTACTTC.

CDR3 protein: CASSLTEARPETQYF. CDR3 DNA: TGTGCCAGCAGCTTAACCGAGGCGCGGCCAGAGACCCAGTACTTC. The V and J genes are TRBV7-9 and TRBJ2-5, with D unresolved. The CDR3 has 15 residues. Between the trimmed V and J ends, which lost 2 bases and 4 bases, there was a span of 14 bases. CDR1 and CDR2 (germline): SEHNR, FQNEAQ (reference sequence).

Written as DNA, the CDR3 is TGCAGCGCCAGGGACAGGGTAGACTATGGCTACACCTTC. Amino acid sequence: CSARDRVDYGYTF. The chain links TRBV29-1 to TRBJ1-2; 9 nucleotides line up with TRBD1. From germline, CDR1 is SQVTM and CDR2 ANQGSEA. The CDR3 extends over 13 amino acids. Trimming removed 7 bases from V and 3 bases from J; junction bases left unmatched: 6.

The chain couples TRBV2 to TRBJ2-6; a weak D match, TRBD2 (5 bases). CDR3 length: 15 residues. CDR1 and CDR2 from the germline V gene are SNHLY and FYNNEI. Trimming cost V 4 bases and J 2 bases, with 9 bases left between them. In nucleotides, the CDR3 is TGTGCCAGCAGTGCTACGGGAACTGGGGCCAACGTCCTGACTTTC. This sequence encodes CASSATGTGANVLTF.

The rearrangement uses TRBV6-6 and TRBJ2-2; 9 bases are shared with TRBD2. Germline V gives CDR1 MNHNY, CDR2 SVGAGI (reference sequence). Losses at the gene ends were 7 bases for V and 6 bases for J; bases not matched to a gene: 6. CDR3 length equals 14 residues. CDR3 coding DNA: TGTGCCAGCATGCGGGAGGGCCTGGCCGGGGAGCTGTTTTTT. Translation: CASMREGLAGELFF.

This clone was observed a single time. V and J are TRBV7-9 and TRBJ2-6; D remains ambiguous. V was pared by 3 bases and J by 0 bases, with 9 bases between. CDR1 and CDR2 from the germline V gene are SEHNR and FQNEAQ (reference sequence). The CDR3 sequence is 16 residues long. The CDR3 DNA is TGTGCCAGCAGCTTTGCAGGCAGCTCTGGGGCCAACGTCCTGACTTTC. Its translation: CASSFAGSSGANVLTF.

The chain has TRBV6-1 and TRBJ2-7; 10 nucleotides align to TRBD2. This CDR3 is 15 amino acids long. Germline V lookup: CDR1 MNHNS, CDR2 SASEGT. V dropped 10 bases and J dropped 2; count of bases not matched to a gene: 11. This chain's CDR3 is CATAIAGGLAYEQYF. The CDR3 nucleotides read TGTGCCACAGCTATAGCGGGGGGATTAGCCTACGAGCAGTACTTC.

This chain links TRBV7-2 with TRBJ2-4, with 7 bases matching TRBD2. The CDR3 has 16 residues. The J segment lost 5 bases and the V segment lost 4 bases, leaving 11 bases of the junction unmatched. Germline CDR1 reads SGHTA; CDR2 reads FQGNSA. CDR3 sequence: CASSYSAVREQNIQYF. The CDR3 coding sequence is TGTGCCAGCAGCTATAGCGCTGTGCGGGAGCAAAACATTCAGTACTTC.

The chain couples TRBV27 to TRBJ1-6, with a possible D match to TRBD1 (6 bases). Germline lookup yields CDR1 MNHEY and CDR2 SMNVEV (reference sequence). Trimming pared 3 bases from V and 8 bases from J, leaving 20 bases between. CDR3 length equals 17 residues. CDR3 bases: TGTGCCAGCAGTTTCCGGGGACAAAGAACCCGGGATTCACCCCTCCACTTT. Encoded protein: CASSFRGQRTRDSPLHF.

J is TRBJ2-7 and V is TRBV30, with TRBD2 matching over 8 bases. V lost 3 bases, J lost 6 bases, and 10 bases stayed unmatched. Germline lookup yields CDR1 GTSNPN and CDR2 SVGIG (reference sequence). This CDR3 has 14 amino acids. CDR3 amino acids: CAWRLTGTSSEQYF. CDR3 nucleotides: TGTGCCTGGAGACTGACCGGGACTAGTAGCGAGCAGTACTTC.

In this sample, this clone turned up a few times. J is TRBJ1-5 and V is TRBV21-1; the D call TRBD1 from the table was never checked on the DNA. TRBV21-1 is reported as a pseudogene. The CDR3 extends over 15 amino acids. CDR3 nucleotide sequence: TGTGCCAGCACTGAACGGCAGGGCGGCAATCAGCCCCAGCATTTT. It yields the protein CASTERQGGNQPQHF.

The chain joins TRBV28 to TRBJ2-2, with 9 bases matching TRBD1. Germline lookup yields CDR1 MDHEN and CDR2 SYDVKM. The CDR3 totals 18 residues. The trim removed 6 bases at V and 0 bases at J, leaving 11 bases unmatched. The CDR3, as DNA: TGTGCCAGCAGAGTAGAACCCGGGACAGGGTCGAACACCGGGGAGCTGTTTTTT. Translating it yields CASRVEPGTGSNTGELFF.

This clone is a singleton in its sample. The rearrangement uses TRBV19 and TRBJ2-6; unclear D gene. This CDR3 has 14 residues. V was trimmed by 5 bases and J by 0 bases, leaving 5 bases between them. Germline lookup yields CDR1 LNHDA and CDR2 SQIVND (reference sequence). The CDR3 region is CASSFYSGANVLTF. The CDR3 DNA sequence: TGTGCCAGTAGTTTTTACTCTGGGGCCAACGTCCTGACTTTC.

The chain combines TRBV7-3 with TRBJ2-1; 9 bases agree with TRBD2. The V gene's germline CDR1 is SGHTA and CDR2 FQGTGA. V was pared by 6 bases and J by 1 base, with 1 base of the junction left unmatched. The CDR3 spans 14 residues. CDR3 amino acids: CASRAGGSYNEQFF. DNA of the CDR3: TGTGCCAGCAGGGCGGGAGGGTCCTACAATGAGCAGTTCTTC.

The rearrangement links TRBV9 to TRBJ2-1, with TRBD2 matching over 12 bases. J lost 0 bases, V lost 4 bases, and 2 bases had no gene match. Germline-derived CDR1 and CDR2 are SGDLS and YYNGEE. There are 16 residues in the CDR3. The CDR3 loop reads CASSRLAGASYNEQFF. In nucleotides, the CDR3 is TGTGCCAGCAGCCGACTAGCGGGAGCCTCCTACAATGAGCAGTTCTTC.

The V gene is TRBV10-3, the J gene TRBJ1-2; 9 bases are a match to TRBD1. The CDR3 sequence is 17 residues long. CDR1 ENHRY and CDR2 SYGVKD come from the germline V gene. With V trimmed by 7 bases and J by 0 bases, 12 bases remained unmatched. The CDR3 region is CAITETGGEGTNYGYTF. CDR3 in DNA: TGTGCCATCACCGAAACAGGGGGCGAGGGGACTAACTATGGCTACACCTTC.

The J gene is TRBJ2-1, the V gene TRBV27; 10 positions agree with TRBD1. V trimming: 6 bases; J trimming: 9 bases; junction bases outside the gene matches: 14. Looked up from germline, CDR1 is MNHEY and CDR2 is SMNVEV (reference sequence). This CDR3 has 16 amino acids. CDR3 residues: CASSYSGTGAHGEQFF. The CDR3 bases are TGTGCCAGCAGCTATTCCGGGACAGGGGCCCACGGTGAGCAGTTCTTC.

This clone was seen a single time. V usage is TRBV6-1 and J usage is TRBJ1-5; D unresolved. Germline-derived CDR1 and CDR2 are MNHNS and SASEGT. This CDR3 has 14 amino acids. Trimming left V 3 bases short and J 5 bases short, with 11 bases between. This CDR3 reads CASSESGGDQPQHF. CDR3 nucleotides: TGTGCCAGCAGTGAGTCGGGAGGAGATCAGCCCCAGCATTTT.

The gene calls are TRBV29-1 and TRBJ2-7; a weak D match, TRBD2 (6 bases). This CDR3 contains 13 residues. V was clipped by 3 bases and J by 0 bases, with 9 bases between them. Germline values: CDR1 SQVTM, CDR2 ANQGSEA. The CDR3 DNA follows: TGCAGCGTTGATGGAGGGGCCTCCTACGAGCAGTACTTC. Protein: CSVDGGASYEQYF.

This clone came up a few times. The same CDR3 arises from other DNA sequences in this sample as well. The gene calls are TRBV4-1 and TRBJ2-2; unclear D gene. Per germline, CDR1 MGHRA and CDR2 YSYEKL. The CDR3 has 14 amino acids. V shed 1 base and J shed 1 base, with 4 bases lying between them. The CDR3 nucleotides are TGCGCCAGCAGCCAAGCAGGGAACACCGGGGAGCTGTTTTTT. Amino acids: CASSQAGNTGELFF.

CDR3 amino acids: CSDLDSESGYTF. The CDR3 DNA reads as TGCAGCGACCTGGACAGTGAGAGTGGCTACACCTTC. The V and J genes are TRBV29-1 and TRBJ1-2, with a weak D call TRBD1 (6 bases). CDR1 and CDR2 from the germline V gene are SQVTM and ANQGSEA. Between the trimmed V and J ends, which lost 7 bases and 7 bases, there was a span of 16 bases. The CDR3 contains 12 residues.